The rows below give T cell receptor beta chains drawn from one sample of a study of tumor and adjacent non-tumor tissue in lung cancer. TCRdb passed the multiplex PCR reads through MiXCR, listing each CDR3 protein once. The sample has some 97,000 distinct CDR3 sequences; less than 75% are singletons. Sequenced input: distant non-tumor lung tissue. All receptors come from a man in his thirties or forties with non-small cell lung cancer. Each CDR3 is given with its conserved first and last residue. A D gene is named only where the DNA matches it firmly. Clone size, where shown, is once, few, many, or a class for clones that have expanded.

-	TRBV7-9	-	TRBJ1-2	TGTGCCAGCAGCTGGTTGGTCTATGTCTACACCTTC	CASSWLVYVYTF
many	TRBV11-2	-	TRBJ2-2	TGTGCCAGCAGCTTTTGGGGGACGGGAAACACCGGGGAGCTGTTTTTT	CASSFWGTGNTGELFF
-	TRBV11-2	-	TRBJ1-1	TGTGCCAGCAGTGCTATAGCGCACACTGAAGCTTTCTTT	CASSAIAHTEAFF
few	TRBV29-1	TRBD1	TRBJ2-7	TGCAGCGTCGGGGGGACAGGGGTCTCCTACGAGCAGTACTTC	CSVGGTGVSYEQYF
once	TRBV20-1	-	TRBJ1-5	TGCAATGCTAGAGCGGGCAGGGGTAGTCAGCCCCAGCATTTT	CNARAGRGSQPQHF
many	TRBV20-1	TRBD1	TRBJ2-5	TGCAGTGCTAGAGACCGGGGACAGGCCGAGACCCAGTACTTC	CSARDRGQAETQYF
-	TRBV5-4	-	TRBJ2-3	TGTGCCAGCAGGCAAGGACTGAGCATAGATACGCGGTATTTT	CASRQGLSIDTRYF
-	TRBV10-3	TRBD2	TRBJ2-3	TGTGCCATCACCTCAGCGGGGGCCATAGATACGCAGTATTTT	CAITSAGAIDTQYF
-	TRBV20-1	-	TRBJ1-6	TGCAGCGCTAGAGCCTCCGACAGGAGCTCCTATAATTCACTCCTCCACTTT	CSARASDRSSYNSLLHF
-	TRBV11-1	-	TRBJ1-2	TGTGCCAGCAGCTTCAATCTTGAGTATGACTACACCTTC	CASSFNLEYDYTF
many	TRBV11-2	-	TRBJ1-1	TGTGCCAGCAGCTCCGACATTTACACTGAAGCTTTCTTT	CASSSDIYTEAFF
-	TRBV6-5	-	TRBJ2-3	TGTGCCAGCACTACGACGTGGGGGGATGTGCAGTATTTT	CASTTTWGDVQYF
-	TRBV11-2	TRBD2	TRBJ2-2	TGTGCCAACAGCGCAAGCGGGGGGGCCATCGGTGAGCTGTTTTTT	CANSASGGAIGELFF
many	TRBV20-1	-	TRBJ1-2	TGCAGTGCTAGGCCGCCTGGGGGCTATGGCTACACCTTC	CSARPPGGYGYTF
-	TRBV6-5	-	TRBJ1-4	TGTGCCAGCAGACTAGGGGACGGAGATGAAAAACTGCTTTTT	CASRLGDGDEKLLF
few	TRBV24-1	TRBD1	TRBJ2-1	TGTGCCACCAGTGCCTCCGGACAGGGGGCTTACGAGCAGTTCTTC	CATSASGQGAYEQFF
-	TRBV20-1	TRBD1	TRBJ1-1	TGCAGTGCTGGGGGCTGGGGACAGTCACCGAACACTGAAGGTTTCTTT	CSAGGWGQSPNTEGFF
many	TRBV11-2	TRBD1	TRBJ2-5	TGTGCCAGCAGCTTAGTAGGGGGGACAGGGGGCGCGGAGACCCAGTACTTC	CASSLVGGTGGAETQYF
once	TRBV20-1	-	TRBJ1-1	TGCAGTGCTAGAGGCAGCGGGCAGGGGAGGTTAGGAGCTTTCTTT	CSARGSGQGRLGAFF
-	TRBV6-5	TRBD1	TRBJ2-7	TGTACCAGCAGTTCAAGACCAGGGGGCGAAACCTACGAGCAGTACTTC	CTSSSRPGGETYEQYF
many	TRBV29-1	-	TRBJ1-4	TGCAGCGTTGAAGAGGGACCGGCTAATGAAAAACTGTTTTTT	CSVEEGPANEKLFF
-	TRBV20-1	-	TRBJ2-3	TGCAGTGCTAGGGTGCGGGTGTCCACAGATACGCAGTATTTT	CSARVRVSTDTQYF
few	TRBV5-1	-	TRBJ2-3	TGCGCCAGCAGCTTGGACACTCCACCGGTGGATACGCAGTATTTT	CASSLDTPPVDTQYF
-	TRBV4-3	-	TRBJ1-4	TGCGCCAGCAGCCCCTGGGTCATGACGCGTGCAACTGATGAAAAACTGTTTTTT	CASSPWVMTRATDEKLFF
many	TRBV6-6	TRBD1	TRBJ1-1	TGTGCCAGCAGCCCCACGACAGGGGAAGCTTTCTTT	CASSPTTGEAFF
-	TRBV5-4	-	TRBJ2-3	TGTGCCAACAGCCGAGGGGGGTCGTGCACAGATACGCAGTATTTT	CANSRGGSCTDTQYF
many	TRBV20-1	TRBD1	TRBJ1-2	TGCAGTGCCACCTCGACAGGGTCTAACTATGGCTACACCTTC	CSATSTGSNYGYTF
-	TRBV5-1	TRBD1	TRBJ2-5	TGCGCCAGCAGCTCCAATACGGCAGGGGGCCAAGAGACCCAGTACTTC	CASSSNTAGGQETQYF
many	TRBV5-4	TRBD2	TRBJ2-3	TGTGCCAGCAGCGGGGGGGTAGCGGGAGTAGATACGCAGTATTTT	CASSGGVAGVDTQYF
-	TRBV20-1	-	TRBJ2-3	TGCAGTGCTAAAGTATACGGGTCTAGCACTGATACGCAGTATTTT	CSAKVYGSSTDTQYF
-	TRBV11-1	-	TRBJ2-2	TGTGCCAGCAGCTTACGGTTAGCGGAGGGCCCGGGCACCGGGGAGCTGTTTTTT	CASSLRLAEGPGTGELFF
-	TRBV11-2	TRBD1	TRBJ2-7	TGTGCCAGTACTCAGCACGGACAGGGTATCGACGAGCAGTACTTC	CASTQHGQGIDEQYF
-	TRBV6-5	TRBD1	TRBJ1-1	TGTGCCAGTAATTCAGAAAACCTACAGGGGGTGGCTTTCTTT	CASNSENLQGVAFF
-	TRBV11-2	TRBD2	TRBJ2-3	TGTGCCAACAGCCGAAGTGGCGGGGGGGCGGGCATAGATACGCAGTATTTT	CANSRSGGGAGIDTQYF
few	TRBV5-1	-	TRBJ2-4	TGCGCCAGCAGCCCTTCACACGCGGGCATTCAGTACTTC	CASSPSHAGIQYF
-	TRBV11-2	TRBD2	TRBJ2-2	TGTGCCAGCAGCTCCAGACTTGCGGGAGGTAACACCGGGGTGTTGTTTTTT	CASSSRLAGGNTGVLFF
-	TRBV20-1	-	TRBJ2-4	TGCAGTGTTAGAGATCTAGGGCAGAGACAGAACTTC	CSVRDLGQRQNF
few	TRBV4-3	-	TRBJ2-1	TGCGCCAGTAGCCAAGACGGTTCCTCCTACAATGAGCAGTTATTC	CASSQDGSSYNEQLF
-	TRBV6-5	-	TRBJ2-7	TGTGCTAGCAGCTTCATTCCGGGCAGTTCCTACGAGCAGTACTTC	CASSFIPGSSYEQYF
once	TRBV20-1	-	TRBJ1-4	TGCAGTGCTAGACCCCCGTGGGCAACTAATGAAAAACTGTTCTTT	CSARPPWATNEKLFF
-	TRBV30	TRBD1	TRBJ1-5	TGTGCCTGGAGTTTTTCGGGACAGGGGGTAGGTCAGCCCCAGCAGTTT	CAWSFSGQGVGQPQQF
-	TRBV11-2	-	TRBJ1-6	TGTGCCAGCAACTCAGACTCGGCAGCCTATAATTCACCCCTCCACTTT	CASNSDSAAYNSPLHF
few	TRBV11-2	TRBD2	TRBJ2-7	TGTGCCATCTGCACCCCCGGGACTAGGTATCACGAGCAGTACTTC	CAICTPGTRYHEQYF
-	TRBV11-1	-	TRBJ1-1	TGTGCCAACAGCCCCCATGGGGGATTCAACACTGAAGCTTTCTTT	CANSPHGGFNTEAFF
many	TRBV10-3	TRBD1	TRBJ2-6	TGTGCCATCAGGGATCACAGGGGTAGCTCTGGGGCCAACGTCCTGACTTTC	CAIRDHRGSSGANVLTF